This TCR beta chain originates from a study of T-cell memory formation after mild COVID-19. Points from the study as a whole: Day 15 to 85 contracting clones showed balanced CD4/CD8; day 15 to 37 expanders favored CD4+. Confirmation was lacking for SARS-CoV-2 specificity of second-wave clones that peaked on day 37.

The CDR3 loop spans 11 amino acids. Trimming took off 6 bases at V and 8 bases at J, with 12 bases between the two ends. Per the germline V gene, CDR1 is DFQATT and CDR2 is SNEGSKA (reference sequence). As to this clonotype: The antigen remains unidentified.

From the 5' RACE reads, TCRdb called clonotypes with MiXCR, one entry per CDR3 protein. The table has roughly 480,000 distinct CDR3 sequences, 20% to 25% seen once. Material: PBMCs or a T cell subset sorted from them (not recorded which). The receptor was derived from an adult woman who had mild COVID-19 (a few samples of this study predate the infection). Cell type and time point are not known. This chain connects TRBV20-1 to TRBJ2-3; D is undetermined. The CDR3, as DNA: TGCAGTGCCCCCCACACCGGTACGCAGTATTTT. As protein: CSAPHTGTQYF.